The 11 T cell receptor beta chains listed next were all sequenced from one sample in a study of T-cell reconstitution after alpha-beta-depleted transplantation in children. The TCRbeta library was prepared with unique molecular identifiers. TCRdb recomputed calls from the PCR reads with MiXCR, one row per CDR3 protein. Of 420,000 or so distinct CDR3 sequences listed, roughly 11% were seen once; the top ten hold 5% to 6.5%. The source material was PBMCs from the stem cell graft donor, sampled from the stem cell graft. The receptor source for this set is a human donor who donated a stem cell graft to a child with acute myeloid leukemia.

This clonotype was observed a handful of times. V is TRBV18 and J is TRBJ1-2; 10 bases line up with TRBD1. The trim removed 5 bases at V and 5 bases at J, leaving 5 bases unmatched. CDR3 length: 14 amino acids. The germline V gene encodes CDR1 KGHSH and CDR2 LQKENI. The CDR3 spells CASSSTGGGYGYTF. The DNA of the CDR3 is TGTGCCAGCTCATCGACAGGGGGCGGGTATGGCTACACCTTC.

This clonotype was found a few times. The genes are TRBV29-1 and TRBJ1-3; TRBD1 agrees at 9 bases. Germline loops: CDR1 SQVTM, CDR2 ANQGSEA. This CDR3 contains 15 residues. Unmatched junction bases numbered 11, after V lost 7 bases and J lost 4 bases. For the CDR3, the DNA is TGCAGCGCCCTGGTGGGACAGGGCTTAGGAAACACCATATATTTT. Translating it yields CSALVGQGLGNTIYF.

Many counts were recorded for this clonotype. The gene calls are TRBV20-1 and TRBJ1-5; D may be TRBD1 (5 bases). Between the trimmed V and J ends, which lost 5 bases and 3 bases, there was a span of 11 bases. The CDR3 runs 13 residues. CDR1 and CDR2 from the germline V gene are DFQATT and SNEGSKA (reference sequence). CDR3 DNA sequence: TGCAGTGCTGGCGGGACTTACAATCAGCCCCAGCATTTT. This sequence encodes CSAGGTYNQPQHF.

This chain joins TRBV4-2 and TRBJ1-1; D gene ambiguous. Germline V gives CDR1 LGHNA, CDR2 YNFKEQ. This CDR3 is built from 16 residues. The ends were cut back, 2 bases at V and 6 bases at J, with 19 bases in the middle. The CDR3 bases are TGTGCCAGCAGCCAAAGTTCATATCGGGGTCCCTCTGAAGCTTTCTTT. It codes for CASSQSSYRGPSEAFF.

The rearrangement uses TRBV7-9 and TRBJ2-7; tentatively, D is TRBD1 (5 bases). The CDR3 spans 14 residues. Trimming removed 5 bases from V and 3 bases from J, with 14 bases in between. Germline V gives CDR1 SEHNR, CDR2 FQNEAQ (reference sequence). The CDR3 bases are TGTGCCAGCAGCGAAGGGGCACAAAACTACGAGCAGTACGTC. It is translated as CASSEGAQNYEQYV.

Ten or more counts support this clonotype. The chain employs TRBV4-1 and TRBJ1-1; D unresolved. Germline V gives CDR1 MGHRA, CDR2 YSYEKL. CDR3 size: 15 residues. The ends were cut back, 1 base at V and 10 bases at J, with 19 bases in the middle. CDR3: CASSQAPGQAERAFF. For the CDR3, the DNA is TGCGCCAGCAGCCAAGCCCCTGGCCAGGCTGAACGAGCTTTCTTT.

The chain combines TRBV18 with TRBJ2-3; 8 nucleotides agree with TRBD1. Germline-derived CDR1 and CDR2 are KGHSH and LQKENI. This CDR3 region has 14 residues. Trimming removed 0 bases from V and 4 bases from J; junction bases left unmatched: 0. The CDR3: CASSPPTGADTQYF. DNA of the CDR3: TGTGCCAGCTCACCACCGACAGGGGCAGATACGCAGTATTTT.

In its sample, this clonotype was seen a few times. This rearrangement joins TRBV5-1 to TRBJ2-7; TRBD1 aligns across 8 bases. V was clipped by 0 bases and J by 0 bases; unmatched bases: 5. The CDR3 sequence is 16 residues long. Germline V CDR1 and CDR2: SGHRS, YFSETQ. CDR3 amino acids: CASSLGWTGSSYEQYF. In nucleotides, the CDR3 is TGCGCCAGCAGCTTGGGATGGACAGGGAGCTCCTACGAGCAGTACTTC.

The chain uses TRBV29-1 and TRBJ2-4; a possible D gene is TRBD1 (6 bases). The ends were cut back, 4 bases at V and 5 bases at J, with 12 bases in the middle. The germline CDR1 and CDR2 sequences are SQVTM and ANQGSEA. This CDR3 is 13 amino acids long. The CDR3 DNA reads TGCAGCGTTGTTGGGGGCGCAGAAAACATTCAGTACTTC. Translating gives CSVVGGAENIQYF.

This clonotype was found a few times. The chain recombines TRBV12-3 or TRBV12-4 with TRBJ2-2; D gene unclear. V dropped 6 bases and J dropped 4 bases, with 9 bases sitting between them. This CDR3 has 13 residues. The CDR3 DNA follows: TGTGCCAGCAGACCCACGGTCACCGGGGAGCTGTTTTTT. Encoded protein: CASRPTVTGELFF.

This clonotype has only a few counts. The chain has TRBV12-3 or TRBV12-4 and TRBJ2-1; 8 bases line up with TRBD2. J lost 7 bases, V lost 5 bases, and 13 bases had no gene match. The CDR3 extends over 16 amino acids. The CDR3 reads CASSPTLAGTRNEQFF. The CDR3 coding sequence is TGTGCCAGCAGTCCCACCTTAGCGGGAACTAGGAATGAGCAGTTCTTC.